This T cell receptor (beta chain) was captured in a study of cytomegalovirus exposure and HLA in healthy donors (dated by TCRdb to 2016 to 2017). Some background on the complete study: In an earlier analysis of 450 to 750 of the donors, approximately 260 Gb of sequence data and 90 million to 120 million unique TCR beta sequences from roughly 180 million T cells were reported. About 310 gigabases of sequencing data and around 87 million unique TCR sequences were included in an early release covering roughly 600 HLA-typed donors. Among the approximately 420 genotyped donors, approximately 77% belonged to the genetic ancestry cluster associated with self-reported Caucasian donors. The aim of the study was to test whether cataloging public T cell receptors could identify signatures of past pathogen exposure. The T cell repertoires of 666 subjects were profiled by immunosequencing and related to cytomegalovirus serostatus. Along with the roughly 670-subject first cohort, a separate validation cohort of approximately 110 different subjects was used. To predict cytomegalovirus infection status, the study brought together high-throughput TCR immunosequencing, statistical association of individual TCRs with disease status, and machine learning. To study patterns of TCR occurrence, a later analysis re-analyzed previously published TCR beta repertoires from 666 donors and added high-resolution HLA genotyping. In the later analysis, no new phenotypic data were used to find candidate immune exposures; instead, reliance was placed on TCR beta sequences and their occurrence across donors. In an earlier analysis of a few hundred of the donors, high-throughput TCR beta sequencing was used to judge whether each TCR beta V gene segment behaved as functional or pseudogenic. Donor age, sex, ethnicity and CMV serostatus were compiled together with the repertoire data. A later genetic analysis took genome-wide SNP genotypes for about 60% of the roughly 670 donors and used that subset as a discovery cohort. All discovery cohort repertoires had been generated on a single sequencing platform. Class I and class II HLA loci were covered by the typing at four-digit resolution. Typing coverage varied by locus: roughly 629-640 donors for A, B, C, DRB1 and DQB1; roughly 500 for DQA1; nearly 610 for DPA1; 450 to 480 for DPB1. Because of strong linkage in the cohort, a handful of DR-DQ haplotypes were treated as single units for association and clustering. Among roughly 400 genotyped donors of the cohort, an average of approximately 240,000 unique TCR beta nucleotide sequences were sequenced per donor, roughly 18% of them non-productive. Paper-wide results and their limitations: It was suggested by the authors that the approach could potentially be generalized to other disease states and immunological phenotypes. Three of the identified cytomegalovirus-associated TCR beta chains were confirmed in vitro to be specific for cytomegalovirus antigens. An earlier analysis of 587 of the donors showed that most TCR beta V segments appeared in productive rearrangements either about 90% or about 30% of the time, which broadly matched IMGT annotations. The classifier was reported to diagnose cytomegalovirus status with high specificity and sensitivity in both the original and validation cohorts. A later analysis associated about 18,000 TCR beta sequences with specific HLA alleles at a false discovery rate of 0.05. Assigning TCR associations to individual alleles was difficult when HLA alleles, especially DR and DQ, strongly co-occurred. While some public TCRs were present in many individuals, most TCR sequences turned up only very rarely across donors. The study gave a list of about 150 TCR beta chains associated with cytomegalovirus. Most CMV-associated TCR beta chains appeared to be HLA-restricted in a later analysis, and the HLA associations seemed to be driven largely by CMV exposure. The earlier analysis of approximately 560 of the donors excluded approximately 17 rarely observed V segments, including chromosome 9 orphons, because counts were too low. A later analysis found that HLA-associated TCR beta chains were more clonally expanded and had lower generation probabilities than equally common non-associated chains. Correlated functional status among segregating V segments might be attributable to linkage disequilibrium, but an unknown experimental factor could not be ruled out. A later genetic analysis associated a missense DCLRE1C variant with V-gene and J-gene trimming of TCR beta chains, and an independent cohort replicated the association. The 87-base-pair reads could not distinguish some IMGT-functional V segments, including TRBV6-2 and TRBV6-3, so those segments were excluded. According to a later genetic analysis, donors in an Asian-associated ancestry cluster had fewer N-insertions in productive TCRs than the approximately 700-donor mean. A further reported finding was that TCR beta sequences accurately predicted the HLA-A and HLA-B alleles for most subjects in the first cohort. Because HLA typing was missing for some donors at each locus, association tests included only the typed subset. In a later analysis, several top co-occurrence clusters were reported to appear linked to parvovirus B19, influenza, CMV and Epstein-Barr virus. In this cohort, only TCR beta chains were sequenced, and detectable features were limited by the absence of alpha or paired-chain data. Presence/absence analyses assumed roughly uniform sequencing depth across donors, an assumption that may not hold. For the cohort, immune exposure information was limited to CMV serostatus. In a later analysis, the rate of TCR association differed among HLA loci, with DRB1 alleles having the most associated TCRs and HLA-C alleles having the fewest. A cluster of highly shared sequence variants was judged likely to represent a technical artifact of the sequencing pipeline.

Libraries came from the immunoSEQ multiplex PCR assay. For the multiplex PCR, a mixture combining 60 forward primers for TCR Vbeta segments and 13 reverse primers for TCR Jbeta segments was used. Amplification of the CDR3 region of rearranged TCR beta genes was performed with a multiplex PCR assay on genomic DNA. The amplified TCR beta libraries were sequenced on the Illumina HiSeq System as 87-base-pair reads. On the study's bioinformatics: A later analysis counted about 76 million unique TCR beta chains across the approximately 700 repertoires, and around 9.9 million of these chains were shared by at least two donors. To remove PCR and sequencing errors, raw reads were error-corrected and collapsed into unique sequences using a nearest-neighbor algorithm that merged closely related sequences. To assign V, D and J gene segments, CDR3 sequences were aligned to IMGT reference sequences. For a sequence to be retained, a match of at least six nucleotides to both a V gene segment and a J gene segment was required. Rearrangements were called productive when the CDR3 lacked stop codons and stayed in frame with V and J; all others were non-productive. Following IMGT convention, CDR3 was defined as the stretch from the second conserved V-encoded cysteine to the conserved J-encoded phenylalanine. In an earlier analysis of more than 550 of the donors, sequences lacking an unambiguous match to a single V gene segment were excluded. An earlier analysis of about 590 of the donors classified V segments as functional when productive rearrangements were above 56.7% and as segregating when the standard deviation between donors was above 5%. A statistical classification framework was developed to diagnose cytomegalovirus status using the catalog of TCR beta chain sequences. In a later analysis, V and J genes were assigned by comparing TCR nucleotide sequences against IMGT/GENE-DB human TR gene sequences. A later analysis assigned CDR3 sequences and most-parsimonious VDJ recombination scenarios with the TCRdist pipeline. In a later analysis, each TCR beta chain was defined by its CDR3 amino acid sequence together with its V-gene family, and reads lacking a unique V-gene family were excluded. To address suspected cross-contamination and a sequencing artifact, a later analysis removed roughly 580 highly shared, low-generation-probability nucleotide sequences. For each public chain, a later analysis derived a clonal expansion index from normalized ranks of inferred template counts within each repertoire. In a later analysis, generation probabilities were computed using a VDJ recombination model fitted to out-of-frame rearrangements, and the results were checked against IGoR. In a later analysis, hypergeometric tests were used to score TCR-TCR, TCR-HLA and TCR-CMV co-occurrence, with a repertoire-size bias correction applied to TCR pairs. To estimate false discovery rates, a later analysis permuted the HLA or CMV assignments 20 times. In a later analysis, co-occurring TCRs were grouped using DBSCAN, and TCRdist sequence similarity was added for clustering within HLA-allele-positive subsets. Repertoires with fewer than 30,000 or more than 120,000 public chains were left out of co-occurrence clustering, as were five repertoires with anomalous nucleotide sharing. TCRdb retrieved this table from immuneACCESS and kept in-frame rearrangements only. Not all clones are present; in checked studies, unresolved V genes account for under half, and no reason is known for the remainder. The V and J calls and clone size are taken from that table; D and trimming were inferred from the DNA. Present in this sample are more than 95,000 clones, roughly 82% of which were seen just once. Of the sample, about 13% falls within the top ten clones.

As to this clone: The antigen this receptor binds is unknown. As the CDR3 is not closed by the conserved phenylalanine or tryptophan, this likely results from a read error.

The CDR3 length is 12 residues, termini included. CDR3 DNA only is kept here, 36 bases in frame from base 1. CDR1 and CDR2, per the germline V gene, are SGHDT and YYEEEE. V is shortened by 2 bases, J by 6 bases, and the region joining them spans 6 bases. The cohort consisted of 650 to 850 healthy bone marrow donors. At the time of sampling, all cohort members were nominally healthy, though unrecorded immune exposures were likely present. The donor tested CMV seropositive, placing the donor among the 289 seropositive members of the cohort. Every donor gave a peripheral blood sample, and the peripheral blood mononuclear cells from that sample were used for TCR beta sequencing. Genomic DNA was extracted from the blood cell samples with the Qiagen DNeasy Blood Extraction Kit.

What was sequenced was PBMCs. This receptor was obtained from a middle-aged woman in good health and CMV-seropositive. Recombination linked TRBV5-6 to TRBJ2-4; TRBD1 could be the D gene, as 5 bases match. The CDR3 region reads CASSFDRNIQYL. The nucleotides read TGTGCCAGCAGCTTTGACAGAAACATTCAGTACCTC.